The rows below give T cell receptor beta chains drawn from one sample of a study of cytomegalovirus exposure and HLA in healthy donors. Libraries were prepared by immunoSEQ multiplex PCR; TCRdb keeps only in-frame clonotypes and omits some of them. Of 150,000 to 200,000 clones listed, 84% were seen once; the top ten hold approximately 0.25%. The sequenced material came from PBMCs. These receptor sequences come from a boy aged 5-17 years in good health and CMV-seronegative. Each CDR3 is given with its conserved first and last residue. D genes are given only for firm matches. Rows may omit the clone size; those that give it use once, few, many or a size class.

clone_size j_call d_call v_call cdr3_aa cdr3_nt
NA TRBJ2-5 TRBD1 TRBV27 CASSLRQGLETQYF TGTGCCAGCAGTCTACGACAGGGGTTGGAGACCCAGTACTTC
few TRBJ1-1 NA TRBV6-5 CASSYSGERGAFF TGTGCCAGCAGTTATTCGGGGGAAAGAGGGGCTTTCTTT
NA TRBJ1-2 NA TRBV28 CASSLYEGAYGYTF TGTGCCAGCAGTTTATATGAGGGAGCGTATGGCTACACCTTC
NA TRBJ2-7 NA TRBV6-5 CASTPGSVSYEQYF TGTGCCAGCACCCCGGGGTCGGTTTCCTACGAGCAGTACTTC
once TRBJ2-1 TRBD1 TRBV5-4 CASSQGESSYNEQFF TGTGCCAGCAGTCAGGGGGAGAGCTCCTACAATGAGCAGTTCTTC
once TRBJ2-1 NA TRBV4-2 CASSEAGTGGNEQFF TGTGCCAGCAGCGAAGCCGGGACTGGCGGGAATGAGCAGTTCTTC
NA TRBJ1-4 NA TRBV4-1 CASSQEGGTYNEKLFF TGCGCCAGCAGCCAAGAGGGGGGGACCTATAATGAAAAACTGTTTTTT
NA TRBJ1-4 NA TRBV7-9 CASSLGGVGEKLFF TGTGCCAGCAGCTTGGGAGGTGTAGGAGAAAAACTGTTTTTT
NA TRBJ2-7 NA TRBV7-6 CASSWGQGLSYEQYF TGTGCCAGCAGCTGGGGCCAGGGCCTTTCCTACGAGCAGTACTTC
NA TRBJ1-2 NA TRBV2 CASRTTGRPYGYTF TGTGCCAGCAGAACCACCGGGAGGCCCTATGGCTACACCTTC
once TRBJ1-1 TRBD1 TRBV7-9 CSSRETGGKAFF TGTTCCAGCAGGGAGACAGGGGGCAAAGCTTTCTTT
NA TRBJ2-1 TRBD2 TRBV10-2 CASSDYLSSGGAIEQFF TGCGCCAGCAGTGATTACTTATCGAGCGGGGGGGCGATTGAGCAGTTCTTC
NA TRBJ2-5 NA TRBV25-1 CASTNPAGGKETQYF TGTGCCAGCACTAATCCCGCTGGGGGGAAAGAGACCCAGTACTTC
NA TRBJ2-5 NA TRBV9 CASSKAGTAGETQYF TGTGCCAGCAGCAAAGCAGGGACTGCCGGAGAGACCCAGTACTTC
NA TRBJ2-3 TRBD2 TRBV10-3 CAISELWREVADTQYF TGTGCCATCAGTGAGCTTTGGCGGGAGGTCGCAGATACGCAGTATTTT
NA TRBJ2-5 NA TRBV27 CASSLGGQTWETQYF TGTGCCAGCAGTCTTGGTGGACAAACATGGGAGACCCAGTACTTC
NA TRBJ1-4 NA TRBV15 CATSDGRGGTNEKLFF TGTGCCACCAGCGACGGGAGAGGTGGGACTAATGAAAAACTGTTTTTT
NA TRBJ1-2 NA TRBV6-5 CASSYSYQTNYGYTF TGTGCCAGCAGTTACTCATACCAGACTAACTATGGCTACACCTTC
NA TRBJ2-1 TRBD1 TRBV11-3 CASSSGTGFDNEQFF TGTGCCAGCAGCTCCGGGACAGGGTTTGACAATGAGCAGTTCTTC
once TRBJ2-1 TRBD1 TRBV7-9 CASSSPSGTGLNEQFF TGTGCCAGCAGCTCACCCTCCGGGACAGGGTTGAATGAGCAGTTCTTC
NA TRBJ1-1 NA TRBV29-1 CSVEVQGKNTEAFF TGCAGCGTTGAAGTGCAGGGAAAGAACACTGAAGCTTTCTTT
NA TRBJ2-1 TRBD1 TRBV7-2 CASSLTGGVHNEQFF TGTGCCAGCAGCCTCACAGGGGGAGTCCACAATGAGCAGTTCTTC
once TRBJ1-5 TRBD1 TRBV11-2 CASSAGTGGQPQHF TGTGCCAGCAGCGCCGGGACAGGGGGGCAGCCCCAGCATTTT
NA TRBJ2-7 NA TRBV5-1 CASSLDPPRVYEQYF TGCGCCAGCAGCTTGGATCCTCCTCGAGTCTACGAGCAGTACTTC
NA TRBJ2-1 TRBD1 TRBV7-2 CASSLALIGQGAVNEQFF TGTGCCAGCAGCTTAGCTTTAATCGGACAGGGGGCGGTTAATGAGCAGTTCTTC
once TRBJ2-1 TRBD2 TRBV2 CASTERGLANEQFF TGTGCCAGCACCGAAAGAGGACTAGCCAATGAGCAGTTCTTC
few TRBJ1-1 TRBD1 TRBV2 CASTVGLGRGYHMNTEAFF TGTGCCAGCACCGTAGGGTTGGGCAGGGGGTACCACATGAACACTGAAGCTTTCTTT
NA TRBJ2-7 TRBD2 TRBV7-2 CASSLVPSGSPYEQYF TGTGCCAGCAGCTTAGTCCCTAGCGGGAGCCCCTACGAGCAGTACTTC
NA TRBJ2-1 NA TRBV11-2 CASSLEWGSGTAGEQFF TGTGCCAGCAGCTTAGAGTGGGGTAGCGGTACAGCAGGCGAGCAGTTCTTC
NA TRBJ1-2 NA TRBV7-2 CASSLTDYGYTF TGTGCCAGCAGCTTAACTGACTATGGCTACACCTTC